The 2 T cell receptor beta chains below were found in one sample sequenced in a study of T cells in localized non-small cell lung cancer. The repertoire was sequenced with immunoSEQ multiplex PCR; TCRdb's copy has only in-frame clones and lacks some. The table shows roughly 1,300 clones, with over 30% occurring only once. This sample comprised lung tumor tissue, obtained before any cancer treatment. Receptors originate from a male donor older than 55 with stage II squamous cell lung carcinoma.

J is TRBJ2-1 and V is TRBV6-8; a possible D gene is TRBD2 (5 bases). This CDR3 is built from 13 residues. The V gene's germline CDR1 is MNHGY and CDR2 SAAAGT. The ends were cut back, 7 bases at V and 5 bases at J, with 12 bases in the middle. The CDR3 loop is CASISVGNNEQFF. The CDR3 DNA reads as TGTGCCAGCATTAGCGTAGGTAACAATGAGCAGTTCTTC.

By sample share, this clone is medium-sized. CDR3 nucleotides: TGTGCCAGCAGTGCCGGGACAGGGGTTTTTGCAATGGAGACCCAGTACTTC. It codes for CASSAGTGVFAMETQYF. The J gene is TRBJ2-5, the V gene TRBV6-8; 10 bases fit TRBD1. The CDR3 length is 17 residues. Losses at the gene ends were 5 bases for V and 5 bases for J; bases not matched to a gene: 14. Germline V gene data show CDR1 as MNHGY and CDR2 as SAAAGT.